This TCR beta chain was identified in a study of CD8 T cells in ankylosing spondylitis. Study-wide points: Some of these motif variants have turned up before, in reports on reactive arthritis synovial fluid and blood.

TCRdb ran MiXCR on the 5' RACE reads and lists one entry per CDR3 protein. The data contain around 340,000 distinct CDR3 sequences, roughly 20% of them seen just once; the ten biggest clones take up under 15%. This clonotype was counted a few times. Antigen unknown. The sample taken for sequencing was blood, either unsorted or a sorted T cell fraction (not recorded which). The clonotype comes from a male donor with ankylosing spondylitis or in good health (not recorded which).

The CDR3, as DNA: TGTGCCAGCAGTCCCGGGACGGTGAGCGACGACGGGGAGCTGTTTTTT. Translating gives CASSPGTVSDDGELFF. This rearrangement joins TRBV12-3 or TRBV12-4 to TRBJ2-2; D tentatively fits TRBD1 or TRBD2 (5 bases each). The CDR3 spans 16 residues. V was pared by 5 bases and J by 7 bases, with 20 bases between.